The 8 T cell receptor beta chains below were found in one sample sequenced in a study of cytomegalovirus exposure and HLA in healthy donors. PCR involved 60 Vbeta and 13 Jbeta primers. Clones were sequenced by immunoSEQ multiplex PCR, and TCRdb holds only the in-frame ones, with some missing. The sample yields over 150,000 clones, about 84% seen once. The specimen sequenced was PBMCs. Receptors were obtained from a woman aged 40-49 years in good health and CMV-seropositive.

This clone was seen a handful of times. In DNA form, the CDR3 reads TGTGCCAGCAGTTACGTTGTAGCGGGAGGCTACGAGCAGTACTTC. The encoded protein is CASSYVVAGGYEQYF. V is TRBV6-5 and J is TRBJ2-7; TRBD2 matches at 10 bases. Trimming at V came to 2 bases and at J to 3 bases, leaving 4 bases not matched to a gene. The CDR3 runs 15 residues. Germline V CDR1 and CDR2: MNHEY, SVGAGI.

This clone occurred a few times. The rearrangement links TRBV29-1 to TRBJ2-3, with 9 bases lining up with TRBD1. With V trimmed by 5 bases and J by 0 bases, 3 bases remained unmatched. The CDR3 consists of 14 residues. Germline CDR1 is SQVTM and CDR2 is ANQGSEA. CDR3: CSVTGTGSTDTQYF. The DNA of the CDR3 is TGCAGCGTTACCGGGACAGGGAGCACAGATACGCAGTATTTT.

CDR3 amino acids: CSVHRGTEAFF. In DNA form, the CDR3 reads TGCAGCGTACACAGGGGCACTGAAGCTTTCTTT. The chain employs TRBV29-1 and TRBJ1-1; TRBD1 agrees at 7 bases. The CDR3 loop spans 11 amino acids. The V and J ends lost 6 bases and 4 bases, in that order; junction bases with no gene match: 2. Germline V CDR1 and CDR2: SQVTM, ANQGSEA.

The J gene is TRBJ2-1, the V gene TRBV11-3; TRBD2 is a possible D gene (5 bases). Trimming left V 6 bases short and J 7 bases short, with 10 bases between. The germline V gene encodes CDR1 SGHNT and CDR2 YENEEA. The CDR3 extends over 12 amino acids. The CDR3 sequence is CASSSGGNEQFF. CDR3 sequence (DNA): TGTGCCAGCAGTTCAGGCGGGAATGAGCAGTTCTTC.

The rearrangement joins TRBV27 to TRBJ2-5; tentative D call: TRBD2 (5 bases). This CDR3 has 13 amino acids. The germline gives CDR1 MNHEY, CDR2 SMNVEV (reference sequence). V lost 3 bases, J lost 4 bases, and 9 bases lay in between. CDR3 DNA sequence: TGTGCCAGCAGTTTTAGGAGGAGAGAGACCCAGTACTTC. This gives the protein CASSFRRRETQYF.

The chain combines TRBV5-1 with TRBJ1-3, with TRBD1 identical over 9 bases. CDR1 is SGHRS and CDR2 is YFSETQ in the germline V gene. This CDR3 contains 19 residues. Trimming took 4 bases from V and 0 from J; bases not matched to a gene: 14. In nucleotides, the CDR3 is TGCGCCAGCAGCCGGACAGGGGAGTGGTTCAAAATCTCTGGAAACACCATATATTTT. It encodes CASSRTGEWFKISGNTIYF.

V gene TRBV28 combines with J gene TRBJ2-7, with D possibly TRBD1 on 6 matching bases. V was cut by 5 bases and J by 3 bases, with 14 bases left in between. There are 14 residues in the CDR3. Germline CDR1 MDHEN, CDR2 SYDVKM. The CDR3 nucleotides are TGTGCCAGCAGTCTTGCAGGACAGAGCTACGAGCAGTACTTC. Amino acid sequence: CASSLAGQSYEQYF.

The rearrangement joins TRBV28 to TRBJ1-1; D unclear. Trimming pared 8 bases from V and 0 bases from J, leaving 7 bases between. This CDR3 has 12 amino acids. The germline V gene has CDR1 MDHEN and CDR2 SYDVKM. CDR3 sequence (DNA): TGTGCCAGCCGCAGTTTGAACACTGAAGCTTTCTTT. It specifies CASRSLNTEAFF. The full variable domain, completed using reference TRBV28 and TRBJ1-1, is DVKVTQSSRYLVKRTGEKVFLECVQDMDHENMFWYRQDPGLGLRLIYFSYDVKMKEKGDIPEGYSVSREKKERFSLILESASTNQTSMYLCASRSLNTEAFFGQGTRLTVV.